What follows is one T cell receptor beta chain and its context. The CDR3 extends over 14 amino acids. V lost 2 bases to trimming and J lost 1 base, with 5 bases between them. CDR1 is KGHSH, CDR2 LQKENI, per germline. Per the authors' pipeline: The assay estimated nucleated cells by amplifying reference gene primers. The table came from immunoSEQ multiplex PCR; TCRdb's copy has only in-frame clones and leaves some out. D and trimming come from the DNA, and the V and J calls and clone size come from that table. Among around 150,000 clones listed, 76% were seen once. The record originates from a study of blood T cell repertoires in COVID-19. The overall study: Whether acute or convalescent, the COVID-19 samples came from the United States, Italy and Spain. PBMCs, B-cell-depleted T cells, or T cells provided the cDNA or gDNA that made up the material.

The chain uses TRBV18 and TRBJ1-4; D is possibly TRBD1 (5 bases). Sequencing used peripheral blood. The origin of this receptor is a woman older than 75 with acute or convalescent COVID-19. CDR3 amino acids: CASSPRGTNEKLFF. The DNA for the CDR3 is TGTGCCAGCTCACCAAGGGGAACTAATGAAAAACTGTTTTTT.